This entry lists 5 T cell receptor beta chains sequenced from one sample in a study of cytomegalovirus exposure and HLA in healthy donors. The study ran its PCR with 60 Vbeta and 13 Jbeta primers. TCRdb's copy holds only in-frame clones and misses some; the assay was immunoSEQ multiplex PCR. The table for this sample gives roughly 200,000 clones. The sequenced material came from PBMCs. The source of these receptors is a girl aged 2-15 years in good health and CMV-seropositive.

This sequence joins TRBV7-2 and TRBJ1-2; 8 nucleotides agree with TRBD1. Germline V gene sequence: CDR1 SGHTA, CDR2 FQGNSA. Losses at the gene ends were 4 bases for V and 6 bases for J; bases not matched to a gene: 7. This CDR3 is built from 14 residues. The CDR3 protein is CASSWKQGGNGYTF. The CDR3 bases are TGTGCCAGCAGCTGGAAACAGGGGGGAAATGGCTACACCTTC.

The CDR3 nucleotides read TGTGCCATCAGTGGGGGGACAGGGTTGCCAAAAGAGACCCAGTACTTC. As protein: CAISGGTGLPKETQYF. The chain combines TRBV10-3 with TRBJ2-5, with 9 bases aligning to TRBD1. Germline lookup yields CDR1 ENHRY and CDR2 SYGVKD. J lost 3 bases, V lost 4 bases, and 9 bases had no gene match. The CDR3 contains 16 residues.

The rearrangement joins TRBV2 to TRBJ2-7, with TRBD1 matching over 9 bases. The CDR3 length is 16 residues. In germline, CDR1 is SNHLY, CDR2 FYNNEI. The V and J ends lost 7 bases and 0 bases, in that order; junction bases with no gene match: 10. DNA for the CDR3: TGTGCCAGCACCAAGTCCGGGACAGGGAGCTCCTACGAGCAGTACTTC. Translation: CASTKSGTGSSYEQYF.

CDR3 nucleotide sequence: TGTGCCAGCATCGGCAGCGGGAGGGCCGGGGAGACCCAGTACTTC. Protein product: CASIGSGRAGETQYF. V usage is TRBV6-5 and J usage is TRBJ2-5, with 10 bases identical to TRBD2. The CDR3 is 15 residues long. V dropped 7 bases and J dropped 5; count of bases not matched to a gene: 10. Germline loops: CDR1 MNHEY, CDR2 SVGAGI.

J is TRBJ1-1 and V is TRBV7-8, with 7 bases identical to TRBD1. The junction had 10 bases not matched to a gene; V was cut back by 5 bases and J by 1 base. CDR3 size: 16 residues. Germline-derived CDR1 and CDR2 are SGHVS and FQNEAQ. The CDR3 DNA reads TGTGCCAGCAGCACTCAGGGGGACGAGGGGAACACTGAAGCTTTCTTT. It encodes CASSTQGDEGNTEAFF.